These 29 T cell receptor beta chains were sequenced from one sample in a study of identical twins. In TCRdb, the 5' RACE reads were re-called with MiXCR into one record per CDR3 protein. The sample lists 230,000 or so distinct CDR3 sequences; about 8.9% were seen once. These same data were also listed under a study on yellow fever vaccine responses in identical twins.

Sequencing input: CD8+ T cells sorted from blood. The origin of the receptors is a woman in her late teens or twenties in good health.

This clonotype turned up a few times. This sequence joins TRBV5-1 and TRBJ2-7; 10 bases are shared with TRBD2. Looked up from germline, CDR1 is SGHRS and CDR2 is YFSETQ. Trimming removed 3 bases from V and 7 bases from J; junction bases left unmatched: 13. The CDR3 totals 16 residues. CDR3 residues: CASSSRTSGTSEEQYF. CDR3 nucleotide sequence: TGCGCCAGCAGCTCTCGAACTAGCGGGACGTCCGAGGAGCAGTACTTC.

In its sample, this clonotype was seen many times. The V and J genes are TRBV6-2 or TRBV6-3 and TRBJ2-1, with D uncertain. Germline CDR1 and CDR2: MNHEY and SVGEGT. V was trimmed by 2 bases and J by 2 bases, leaving 7 bases between them. The CDR3 has 14 amino acids. The DNA for the CDR3 is TGTGCCAGCAGTTACGAAACAACCTACAATGAGCAGTTCTTC. This gives the protein CASSYETTYNEQFF.

The rearrangement links TRBV27 to TRBJ2-5; D might be TRBD2 (7 bases). V lost 7 bases and J 4 bases, leaving 13 bases between the germline ends. Germline CDR1 and CDR2: MNHEY and SMNVEV (reference sequence). This CDR3 has 13 residues. The CDR3 loop reads CASTGGLGETQYF. CDR3 DNA sequence: TGTGCCAGCACCGGGGGGCTAGGAGAGACCCAGTACTTC.

V and J are TRBV4-1 and TRBJ2-1; TRBD2 aligns across 9 bases. CDR1 and CDR2 (germline): MGHRA, YSYEKL. CDR3 length: 16 residues. The V segment lost 2 bases and the J segment 7 bases; nucleotides outside the gene matches: 9. The CDR3 DNA reads as TGCGCCAGCAGCCAAACCGTAGCGGGAGTAATTAATGAGCAGTTCTTC. Its protein is CASSQTVAGVINEQFF.

V gene TRBV2 combines with J gene TRBJ2-7; D may be TRBD2 (5 bases). The CDR3 is 15 amino acids. Trimming pared 3 bases from V and 2 bases from J, leaving 14 bases between. Germline CDR1 reads SNHLY; CDR2 reads FYNNEI. This chain's CDR3 is CASSDISEQPYEQYF. Written as DNA, the CDR3 is TGTGCCAGCAGTGACATTAGCGAGCAACCCTACGAGCAGTACTTC.

This chain uses TRBV10-3 with TRBJ2-1; the match to TRBD2 covers 7 bases. The ends lost 0 bases at V and 8 bases at J; junction bases unmatched: 1. CDR1 ENHRY and CDR2 SYGVKD come from the germline V gene. This CDR3 spans 13 amino acids. CDR3 in DNA: TGTGCCATCAGTGAGTCTGGACTAGATGAGCAGTTCTTC. It specifies CAISESGLDEQFF.

This clonotype came up a few times. The V call is TRBV30, the J call TRBJ2-5; 10 bases fit TRBD2. Per germline, CDR1 GTSNPN and CDR2 SVGIG (reference sequence). The CDR3 contains 19 residues. V was pared by 0 bases and J by 0 bases, with 13 bases of the junction left unmatched. CDR3 nucleotides: TGTGCCTGGAGTGTACTCGGACTAGCGGCGACGTTGGACCAAGAGACCCAGTACTTC. Its translation is CAWSVLGLAATLDQETQYF.

This clonotype was seen only a few times. The gene calls are TRBV5-6 and TRBJ1-2, with a weak D call TRBD1 (6 bases). Germline CDR1 SGHDT, CDR2 YYEEEE. V lost 4 bases and J lost 6, with 25 bases in between. The CDR3 totals 17 residues. The CDR3 DNA follows: TGTGCCAGCAGCCACGGAACAGGGTCCTTTTCCCCTGATGGCTACACCTTC. Protein sequence: CASSHGTGSFSPDGYTF. Together with reference TRBV5-6 and TRBJ1-2, the CDR3 gives the full variable domain: DAGVTQSPTHLIKTRGQQVTLRCSPKSGHDTVSWYQQALGQGPQFIFQYYEEEERQRGNFPDRFSGHQFPNYSSELNVNALLLGDSALYLCASSHGTGSFSPDGYTFGSGTRLTVV.

The rearrangement links TRBV2 to TRBJ2-5, with 7 bases matching TRBD1. J was trimmed by 1 base and V by 4 bases; bases with no gene match: 3. The germline gives CDR1 SNHLY, CDR2 FYNNEI. This CDR3 comprises 14 residues. CDR3 DNA sequence: TGTGCCAGCAGTGCACGGGACAGCCAAGAGACCCAGTACTTC. It codes for CASSARDSQETQYF.

This clonotype was picked up a small number of times. V is TRBV11-2 and J is TRBJ2-7; D remains ambiguous. The germline V gene has CDR1 SGHAT and CDR2 FQNNGV. Trimming stripped 6 bases from V and 1 base from J, with 10 bases between. The CDR3 runs 13 residues. CDR3 region: CASRPPESYEQYF. The CDR3 nucleotides read TGTGCCAGCAGACCACCTGAATCCTACGAGCAGTACTTC.

The rearrangement joins TRBV4-3 to TRBJ2-1; D is unclear. Germline values: CDR1 LGHNA, CDR2 YSLEER. The CDR3 is made up of 16 amino acids. Trimming left V 0 bases short and J 1 base short, with 10 bases between. The CDR3 is CASSQDQVGSYNEQFF. CDR3 bases: TGCGCCAGCAGCCAAGATCAAGTGGGGTCCTACAATGAGCAGTTCTTC.

This clonotype was counted only a few times. J is TRBJ2-7 and V is TRBV4-2; D is ambiguous. Germline loops: CDR1 LGHNA, CDR2 YNFKEQ. The V and J ends lost 5 bases and 1 base respectively, with 12 bases between them. The CDR3 length is 14 residues. DNA of the CDR3: TGTGCCAGCAGCAACAATGTGAGATCCTACGAGCAGTACTTC. This encodes CASSNNVRSYEQYF.

This clonotype was seen repeatedly, ten times or more. The chain is built from TRBV19 and TRBJ2-1, with D perhaps matching TRBD1 or TRBD2 (5 bases each). The CDR3 loop spans 15 amino acids. Trimming took off 2 bases at V and 7 bases at J, with 15 bases between the two ends. The germline V gene encodes CDR1 LNHDA and CDR2 SQIVND (reference sequence). The CDR3 protein is CASSITSGTFNEQFF. The CDR3 DNA follows: TGTGCCAGTAGTATAACCTCCGGGACGTTTAATGAGCAGTTCTTC.

This chain connects TRBV29-1 to TRBJ2-7; tentatively, D is TRBD1 (6 bases). V lost 0 bases, J lost 4 bases, and 13 bases lay in between. CDR1 SQVTM and CDR2 ANQGSEA come from the germline V gene. The CDR3 contains 14 residues. The CDR3 region has the DNA TGCAGCGTTGAAGATCTGGACAGAGAATACGAGCAGTACTTC. As protein: CSVEDLDREYEQYF.

This clonotype was seen more than once but under ten times. This chain uses TRBV12-3 or TRBV12-4 with TRBJ2-7; tentative D call: TRBD1 (6 bases). The CDR3 is 12 residues long. Trimming left V 6 bases short and J 5 bases short, with 11 bases between. In DNA form, the CDR3 reads TGTGCCAGCAGGGCAACAGGGAACGAGCAGTACTTC. Translating gives CASRATGNEQYF.

The chain couples TRBV6-1 to TRBJ2-1; TRBD2 matches at 12 bases. The CDR3 has 16 residues. Germline CDR1 and CDR2: MNHNS and SASEGT. V trimming: 5 bases; J trimming: 5 bases; junction bases outside the gene matches: 7. The CDR3 bases are TGTGCCAGCAGTACCCTAGCGGGAGGGCGAGACAATGAGCAGTTCTTC. It yields the protein CASSTLAGGRDNEQFF.

CDR3 sequence: CASSRTGGGYGYTF. The CDR3 nucleotides are TGTGCCAGCAGCCGAACAGGTGGAGGCTATGGCTACACCTTC. This rearrangement joins TRBV9 to TRBJ1-2; D perhaps matches TRBD1 (5 bases). Trimming stripped 4 bases from V and 4 bases from J, with 14 bases between. The CDR3 spans 14 residues. Germline V gene sequence: CDR1 SGDLS, CDR2 YYNGEE.

This clonotype occurred a few times. The CDR3 loop is CATAEGLGDTQYF. CDR3 nucleotides: TGTGCCACCGCCGAGGGGCTAGGGGATACGCAGTATTTT. This chain connects TRBV10-3 to TRBJ2-3; tentatively, D is TRBD1 or TRBD2 (5 bases each). V was shortened by 10 bases and J by 6 bases, with 17 bases between the two germline ends. This CDR3 region has 13 residues. Germline CDR1 ENHRY, CDR2 SYGVKD.

This clonotype was seen a handful of times. The J gene is TRBJ2-7, the V gene TRBV18; D remains unclear. The germline V and J ends were trimmed by 0 bases and 5 bases, with 20 bases remaining between them. Germline V gives CDR1 KGHSH, CDR2 LQKENI. This CDR3 has 17 amino acids. CDR3 DNA sequence: TGTGCCAGCTCACCACCGTTATTAACGATCCCGTTCCACGAGCAGTACTTC. Translation: CASSPPLLTIPFHEQYF.

This clonotype was detected many times. CDR3 sequence reads: CASSLGTSGHNEQFF. Written as DNA, the CDR3 is TGTGCCAGCAGTTTAGGGACTAGCGGGCACAATGAGCAGTTCTTC. This chain links TRBV27 with TRBJ2-1, with 12 bases lining up with TRBD2. CDR1 is MNHEY, CDR2 SMNVEV, per germline (reference sequence). Trimming at V came to 2 bases and at J to 5 bases, leaving 1 base not matched to a gene. The CDR3 extends over 15 amino acids.

The table lists this clonotype with a few counts. This rearrangement joins TRBV7-9 to TRBJ2-1; TRBD2 matches 8 bases. From germline, CDR1 is SEHNR and CDR2 FQNEAQ (reference sequence). After removal of 5 bases from V and 8 bases from J, the junction contained 8 bases not matched to a gene. This CDR3 contains 14 residues. The CDR3 DNA follows: TGTGCCAGCAGCCCGGGAGGGGAGGGGTATGAGCAGTTCTTC. Encoded protein: CASSPGGEGYEQFF.

Only a few counts were recorded for this clonotype. The chain is built from TRBV6-1 and TRBJ1-5; unclear D gene. Germline V gene lookup returns CDR1 MNHNS and CDR2 SASEGT. Trimming stripped 5 bases from V and 4 bases from J, with 9 bases between. The CDR3 totals 13 residues. The CDR3 spells CASSPTLNQPQHF. The CDR3 DNA follows: TGTGCCAGCAGTCCGACCCTTAATCAGCCCCAGCATTTT.

This clonotype showed up many times. This rearrangement joins TRBV7-9 to TRBJ2-1; TRBD2 matches at 7 bases. The junction had 9 bases not matched to a gene; V was cut back by 10 bases and J by 9 bases. CDR1 and CDR2 from the germline V gene are SEHNR and FQNEAQ (reference sequence). The CDR3 extends over 12 amino acids. The CDR3 nucleotides read TGTGCCACTTCCCCCCCGGGGGGTGAGCAGTTCTTC. Encoded protein: CATSPPGGEQFF.

This clonotype was seen at least ten times. The chain combines TRBV12-3 or TRBV12-4 with TRBJ2-5; no firm D call. Trimming removed 3 bases at V and 2 bases at J, with 7 bases between. The CDR3 is 13 amino acids. The CDR3 DNA is TGTGCCAGCAGTTTTACAGCGCAAGAGACCCAGTACTTC. Translating it yields CASSFTAQETQYF.

This clonotype was found many times. J is TRBJ2-2 and V is TRBV7-2; D is possibly TRBD1 or TRBD2 (5 bases each). Germline loops: CDR1 SGHTA, CDR2 FQGNSA. The V end lost 6 bases, the J end lost 15 bases, and 23 bases lay between the germline ends. CDR3 length: 14 amino acids. The CDR3 DNA reads as TGTGCCAGCAGGCCTCAGGGAGAGGGGCCCAGGGTGTTTTTT. It encodes CASRPQGEGPRVFF.

J is TRBJ1-1 and V is TRBV20-1, with D unresolved. The V end was cut by 0 bases, the J end by 5 bases, with 13 bases between. Germline V gene sequence: CDR1 DFQATT, CDR2 SNEGSKA (reference sequence). CDR3 size: 14 residues. The CDR3 DNA is TGCAGTGCTAGAGATCCGTCCCTGGGGACTGAAGCTTTCTTT. Translating it yields CSARDPSLGTEAFF.

The V and J genes are TRBV6-5 and TRBJ1-5, with D hard to call. Germline lookup yields CDR1 MNHEY and CDR2 SVGAGI. Trimming cost V 7 bases and J 0 bases, with 7 bases left between them. The CDR3 is made up of 13 amino acids. Here the CDR3 reads CASTSNSNQPQHF. The CDR3 region has the DNA TGTGCCAGCACTTCAAATAGCAATCAGCCCCAGCATTTT.

This clonotype appeared a few times. This chain connects TRBV4-1 to TRBJ2-3, with unresolved D. V gave up 3 bases and J gave up 0 bases, with 13 bases separating them. Germline CDR1 and CDR2: MGHRA and YSYEKL. The CDR3 spans 16 residues. The CDR3 DNA is TGCGCCAGCAGCCAGGCGGTCTCGCTTAGCACAGATACGCAGTATTTT. This encodes CASSQAVSLSTDTQYF.

This clonotype was observed many times. V gene TRBV4-1 combines with J gene TRBJ2-7, with D maybe TRBD2 (5 bases). Between the trimmed V and J ends, which lost 1 base and 5 bases, there was a span of 15 bases. Germline lookup yields CDR1 MGHRA and CDR2 YSYEKL. The CDR3 spans 15 residues. The CDR3: CASSQVSSGLHEQYF. The CDR3 bases are TGCGCCAGCAGCCAAGTCAGCTCAGGACTCCACGAGCAGTACTTC.